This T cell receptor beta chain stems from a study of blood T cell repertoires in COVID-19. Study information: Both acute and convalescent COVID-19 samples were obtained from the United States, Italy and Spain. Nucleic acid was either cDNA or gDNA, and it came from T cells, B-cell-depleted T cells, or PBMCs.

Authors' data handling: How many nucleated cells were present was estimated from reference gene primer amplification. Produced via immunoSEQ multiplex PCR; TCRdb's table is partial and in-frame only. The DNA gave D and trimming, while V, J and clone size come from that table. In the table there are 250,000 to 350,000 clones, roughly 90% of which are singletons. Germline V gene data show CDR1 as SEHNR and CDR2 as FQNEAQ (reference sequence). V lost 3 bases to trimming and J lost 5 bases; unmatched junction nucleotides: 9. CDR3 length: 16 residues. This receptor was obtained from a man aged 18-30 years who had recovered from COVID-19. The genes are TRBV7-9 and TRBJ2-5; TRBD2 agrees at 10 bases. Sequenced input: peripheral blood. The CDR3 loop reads CASSFYSGGPFETQYF. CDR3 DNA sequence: TGTGCCAGCAGCTTTTATAGCGGGGGGCCTTTCGAGACCCAGTACTTC.